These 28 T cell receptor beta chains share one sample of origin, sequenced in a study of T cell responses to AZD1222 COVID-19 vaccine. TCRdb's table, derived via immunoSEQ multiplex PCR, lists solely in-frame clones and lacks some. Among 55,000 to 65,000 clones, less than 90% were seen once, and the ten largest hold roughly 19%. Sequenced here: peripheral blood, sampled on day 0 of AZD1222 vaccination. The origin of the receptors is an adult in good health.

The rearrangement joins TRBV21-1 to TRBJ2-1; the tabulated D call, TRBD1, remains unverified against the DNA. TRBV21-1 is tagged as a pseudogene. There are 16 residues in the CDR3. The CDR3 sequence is CASSRPRQGARNEQFF. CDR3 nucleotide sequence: TGTGCCAGCAGCAGGCCCCGACAGGGGGCGAGGAATGAGCAGTTCTTC.

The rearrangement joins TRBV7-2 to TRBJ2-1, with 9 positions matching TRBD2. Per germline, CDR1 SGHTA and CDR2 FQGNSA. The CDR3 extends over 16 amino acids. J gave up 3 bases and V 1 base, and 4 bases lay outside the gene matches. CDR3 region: CASSLDPAGGYNEQFF. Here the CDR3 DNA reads TGTGCCAGCAGCTTAGATCCAGCGGGGGGCTACAATGAGCAGTTCTTC.

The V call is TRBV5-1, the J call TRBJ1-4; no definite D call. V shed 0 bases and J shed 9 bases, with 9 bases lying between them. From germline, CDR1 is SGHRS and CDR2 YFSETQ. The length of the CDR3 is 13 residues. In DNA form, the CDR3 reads TGCGCCAGCAGCTTGGTAACAGAGAAAAAACTGTTTTTT. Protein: CASSLVTEKKLFF.

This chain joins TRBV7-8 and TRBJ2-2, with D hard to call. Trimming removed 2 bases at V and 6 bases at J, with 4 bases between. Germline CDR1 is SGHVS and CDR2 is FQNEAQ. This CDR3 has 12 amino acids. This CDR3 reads CASSLKPGELFF. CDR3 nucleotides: TGTGCCAGCAGCTTAAAACCCGGGGAGCTGTTTTTT.

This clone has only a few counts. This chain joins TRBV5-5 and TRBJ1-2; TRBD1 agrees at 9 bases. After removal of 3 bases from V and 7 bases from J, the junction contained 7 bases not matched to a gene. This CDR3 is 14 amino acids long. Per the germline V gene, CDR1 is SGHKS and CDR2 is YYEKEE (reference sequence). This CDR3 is CASSSGQGMVGYTF. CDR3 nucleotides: TGTGCCAGCAGCTCCGGACAGGGGATGGTTGGCTACACCTTC.

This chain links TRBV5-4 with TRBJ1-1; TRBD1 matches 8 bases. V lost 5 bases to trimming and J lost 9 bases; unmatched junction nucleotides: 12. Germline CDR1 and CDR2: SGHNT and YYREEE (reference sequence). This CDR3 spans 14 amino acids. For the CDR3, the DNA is TGTGCCAGCAGTTCCGGGACAGGAGGGGGGAAAGCTTTCTTT. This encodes CASSSGTGGGKAFF.

CDR3 DNA sequence: TGTGCCAGCAGCGTCGGAGGCAGGAATCAGCCCCAGCATTTT. Translated: CASSVGGRNQPQHF. The chain couples TRBV9 to TRBJ1-5; D remains unclear. This CDR3 region has 14 residues. Germline CDR1 SGDLS, CDR2 YYNGEE. The ends were cut back, 2 bases at V and 4 bases at J, with 10 bases in the middle.

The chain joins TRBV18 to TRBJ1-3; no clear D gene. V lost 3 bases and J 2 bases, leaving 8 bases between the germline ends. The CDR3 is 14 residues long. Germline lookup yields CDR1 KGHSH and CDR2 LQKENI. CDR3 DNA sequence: TGTGCCAGCTCACCGGAGGGAACTGGAAACACCATATATTTT. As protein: CASSPEGTGNTIYF. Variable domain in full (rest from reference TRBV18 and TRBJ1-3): NAGVMQNPRHLVRRRGQEARLRCSPMKGHSHVYWYRQLPEEGLKFMVYLQKENIIDESGMPKERFSAEFPKEGPSILRIQQVVRGDSAAYFCASSPEGTGNTIYFGEGSWLTVV.

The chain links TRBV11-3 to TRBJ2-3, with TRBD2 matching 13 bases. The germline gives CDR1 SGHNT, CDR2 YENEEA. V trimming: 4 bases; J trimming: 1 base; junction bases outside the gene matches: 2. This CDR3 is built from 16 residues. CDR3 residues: CASSSGLAGGTDTQYF. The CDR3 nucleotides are TGTGCCAGCAGCTCCGGACTAGCGGGGGGCACAGATACGCAGTATTTT.

In DNA form, the CDR3 reads TGTGCCAGCAGTTTAACAGGGGGCAACACTGAAGCTTTCTTT. Encoded protein: CASSLTGGNTEAFF. The rearrangement joins TRBV6-5 to TRBJ1-1; 9 bases are a match to TRBD1. This CDR3 comprises 14 residues. The germline V gene has CDR1 MNHEY and CDR2 SVGAGI. With V trimmed by 4 bases and J by 2 bases, 2 bases remained unmatched.

The CDR3 DNA reads TGTGCCAGCAGTGAGTTTAGCGGGGGGGCCGTCCCAGAGACCCAGTACTTC. This codes for CASSEFSGGAVPETQYF. The chain links TRBV6-1 to TRBJ2-5; TRBD2 matches 11 bases. The CDR3 spans 17 residues. The germline CDR1 and CDR2 sequences are MNHNS and SASEGT. J gave up 4 bases and V 3 bases, and 10 bases lay outside the gene matches.

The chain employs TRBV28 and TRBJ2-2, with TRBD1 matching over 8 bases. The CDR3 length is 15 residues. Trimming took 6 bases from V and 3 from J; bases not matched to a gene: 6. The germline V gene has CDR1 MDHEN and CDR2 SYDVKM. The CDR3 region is CASRVSRGHTGELFF. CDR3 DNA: TGTGCCAGCAGAGTAAGCAGGGGGCACACCGGGGAGCTGTTTTTT.

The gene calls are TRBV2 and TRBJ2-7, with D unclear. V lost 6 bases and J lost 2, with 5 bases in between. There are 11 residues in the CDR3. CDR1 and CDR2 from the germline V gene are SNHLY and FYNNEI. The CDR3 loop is CASRRTYEQYF. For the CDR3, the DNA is TGTGCCAGCAGAAGAACCTACGAGCAGTACTTC.

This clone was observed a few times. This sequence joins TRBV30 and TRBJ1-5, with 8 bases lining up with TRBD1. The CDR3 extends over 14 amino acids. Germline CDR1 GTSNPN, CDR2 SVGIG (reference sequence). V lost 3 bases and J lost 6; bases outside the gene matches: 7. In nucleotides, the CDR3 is TGTGCCTGGAGCTTTGACAGGGGAGGTCAGCCCCAGCATTTT. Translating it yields CAWSFDRGGQPQHF.

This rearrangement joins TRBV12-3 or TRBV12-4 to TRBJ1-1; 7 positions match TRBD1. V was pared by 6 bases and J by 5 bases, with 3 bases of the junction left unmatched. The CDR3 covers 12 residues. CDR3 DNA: TGTGCCAGCAGCCCGACAGGGACTGAAGCTTTCTTT. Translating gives CASSPTGTEAFF.

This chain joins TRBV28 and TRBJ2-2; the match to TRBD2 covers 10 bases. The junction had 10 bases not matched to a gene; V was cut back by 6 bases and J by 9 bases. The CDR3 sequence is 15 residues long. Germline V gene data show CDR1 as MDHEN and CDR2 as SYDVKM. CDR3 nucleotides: TGTGCCAGCAGAGTTCACAGCGGGGGGGCTCGGGAGCTGTTTTTT. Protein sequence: CASRVHSGGARELFF.

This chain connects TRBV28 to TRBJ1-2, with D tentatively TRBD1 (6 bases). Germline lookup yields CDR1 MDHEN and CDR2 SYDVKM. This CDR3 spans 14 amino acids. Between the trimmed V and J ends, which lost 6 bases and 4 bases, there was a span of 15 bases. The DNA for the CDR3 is TGTGCCAGCAGACCTACAGGGTACGGCTATGGCTACACCTTC. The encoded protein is CASRPTGYGYGYTF.

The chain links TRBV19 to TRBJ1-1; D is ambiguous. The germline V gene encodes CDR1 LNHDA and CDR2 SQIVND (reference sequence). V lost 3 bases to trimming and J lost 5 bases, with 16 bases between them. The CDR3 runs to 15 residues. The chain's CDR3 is CASSILAGFWTEAFF. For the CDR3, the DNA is TGTGCCAGTAGTATCCTAGCGGGGTTCTGGACTGAAGCTTTCTTT.

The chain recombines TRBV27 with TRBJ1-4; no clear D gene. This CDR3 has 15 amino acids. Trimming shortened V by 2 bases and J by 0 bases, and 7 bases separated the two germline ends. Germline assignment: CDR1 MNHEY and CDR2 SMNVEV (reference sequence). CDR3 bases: TGTGCCAGCAGTTTAGGCGGAGCAACTAATGAAAAACTGTTTTTT. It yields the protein CASSLGGATNEKLFF.

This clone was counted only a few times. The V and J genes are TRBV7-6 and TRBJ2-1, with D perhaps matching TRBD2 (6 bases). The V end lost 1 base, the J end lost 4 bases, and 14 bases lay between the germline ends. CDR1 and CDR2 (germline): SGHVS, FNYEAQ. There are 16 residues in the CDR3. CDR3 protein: CASSLGGSGPYNEQFF. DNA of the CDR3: TGTGCCAGCAGCTTAGGGGGCAGCGGGCCTTACAATGAGCAGTTCTTC.

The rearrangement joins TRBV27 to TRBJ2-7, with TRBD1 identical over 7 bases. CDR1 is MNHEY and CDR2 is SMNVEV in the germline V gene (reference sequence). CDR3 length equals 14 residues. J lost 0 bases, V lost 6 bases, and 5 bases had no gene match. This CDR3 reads CASRPRDSSYEQYF. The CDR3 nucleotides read TGTGCCAGCAGGCCCCGGGACAGCTCCTACGAGCAGTACTTC.

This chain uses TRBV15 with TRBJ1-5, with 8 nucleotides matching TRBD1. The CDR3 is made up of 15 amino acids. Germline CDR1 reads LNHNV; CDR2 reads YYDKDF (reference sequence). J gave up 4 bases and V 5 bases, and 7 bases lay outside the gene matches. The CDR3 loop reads CATSFSQGENQPQHF. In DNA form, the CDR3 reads TGTGCCACCAGCTTTTCACAGGGGGAAAATCAGCCCCAGCATTTT.

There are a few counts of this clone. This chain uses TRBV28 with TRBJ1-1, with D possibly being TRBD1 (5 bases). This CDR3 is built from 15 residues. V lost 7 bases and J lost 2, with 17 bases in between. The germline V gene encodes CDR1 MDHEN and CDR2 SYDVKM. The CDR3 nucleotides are TGTGCCAGCATCGGCAGGGTGACGGCAAACACTGAAGCTTTCTTT. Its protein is CASIGRVTANTEAFF.

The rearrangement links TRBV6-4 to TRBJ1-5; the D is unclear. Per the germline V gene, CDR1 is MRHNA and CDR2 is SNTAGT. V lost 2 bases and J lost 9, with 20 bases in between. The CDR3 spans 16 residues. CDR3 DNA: TGTGCCAGCAGTGACACTAGGCCTACCGAGGAGGGGCCCCAGCATTTT. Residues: CASSDTRPTEEGPQHF.

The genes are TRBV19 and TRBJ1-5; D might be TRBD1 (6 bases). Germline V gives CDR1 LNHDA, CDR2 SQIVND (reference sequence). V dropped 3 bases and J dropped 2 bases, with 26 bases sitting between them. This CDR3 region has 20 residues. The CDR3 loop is CASSMRTDSGRIDGNQPQHF. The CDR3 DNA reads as TGTGCCAGTAGTATGAGGACAGACTCCGGGCGCATTGATGGCAATCAGCCCCAGCATTTT.

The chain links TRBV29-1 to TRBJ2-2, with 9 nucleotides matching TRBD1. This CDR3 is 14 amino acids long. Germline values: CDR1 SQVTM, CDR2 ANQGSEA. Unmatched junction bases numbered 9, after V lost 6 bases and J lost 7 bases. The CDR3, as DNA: TGCAGCGTCGACGGGACAGGGCAAGGCGGGGAGCTGTTTTTT. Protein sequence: CSVDGTGQGGELFF.

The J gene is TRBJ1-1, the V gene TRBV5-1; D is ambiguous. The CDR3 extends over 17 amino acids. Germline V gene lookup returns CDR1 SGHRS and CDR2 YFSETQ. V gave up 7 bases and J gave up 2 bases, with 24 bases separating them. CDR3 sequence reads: CASRAGSTHPPNTEAFF. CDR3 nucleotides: TGCGCCAGCCGAGCGGGAAGCACCCATCCCCCCAACACTGAAGCTTTCTTT.

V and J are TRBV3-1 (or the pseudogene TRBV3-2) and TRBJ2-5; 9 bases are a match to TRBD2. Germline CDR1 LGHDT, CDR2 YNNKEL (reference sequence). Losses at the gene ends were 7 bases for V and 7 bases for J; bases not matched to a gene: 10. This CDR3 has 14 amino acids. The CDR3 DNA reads TGTGCCAGCACAGCGACTAGCGGCGTCGGGACCCAGTACTTC. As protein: CASTATSGVGTQYF.